This section outlines one T cell receptor (beta chain) sequence together with its context. The antigen remains undetermined. The sample belongs to a study of cytomegalovirus exposure and HLA in healthy donors. Study summary: An earlier analysis identified 117 million unique TCR beta sequences in 150 million to 200 million T cells.

Study-wide results and caveats: A classifier reportedly called cytomegalovirus status with high sensitivity and specificity.

V was clipped by 5 bases and J by 5 bases; unmatched bases: 11. The CDR3 is 15 amino acids. Germline V gives CDR1 PRHDT, CDR2 FYEKMQ (reference sequence). PCR employed 60 Vbeta and 13 Jbeta primers. The table came from immunoSEQ multiplex PCR; TCRdb's copy has only in-frame clones and leaves some out. The table records around 140,000 clones, more than 70% of them present only once. Material for sequencing was PBMCs. J is TRBJ2-5 and V is TRBV13, with 7 bases lining up with TRBD1. The receptor's source is a man aged 50-59 years in good health and CMV-seropositive. For the CDR3, the DNA is TGTGCCAGCAGCGAGGGACAGCCTACCATGGAGACCCAGTACTTC. Translating gives CASSEGQPTMETQYF.